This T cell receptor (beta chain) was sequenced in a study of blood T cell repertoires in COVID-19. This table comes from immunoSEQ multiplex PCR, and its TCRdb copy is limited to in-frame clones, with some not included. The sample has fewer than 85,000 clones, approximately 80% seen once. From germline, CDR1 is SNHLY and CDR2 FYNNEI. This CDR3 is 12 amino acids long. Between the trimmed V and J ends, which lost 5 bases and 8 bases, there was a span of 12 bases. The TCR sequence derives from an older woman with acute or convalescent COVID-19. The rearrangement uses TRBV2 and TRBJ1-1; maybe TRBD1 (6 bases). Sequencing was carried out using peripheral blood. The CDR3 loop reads CASSYTGQEAFF. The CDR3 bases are TGTGCCAGCAGTTATACGGGACAAGAAGCTTTCTTT.